The 15 T cell receptor beta chains reported below all come from one sample, sequenced in a study of regulatory T cells in long-lasting Graves disease. This sample's time point: newly diagnosed GD, antithyroid drugs for less than 3 months. From PBMCs, RNA was extracted and then used to make the TCR library. Through Arm-PCR of CDR3 regions and iRepertoire HTBI primers, TCR beta libraries were built. Each CDR3 protein gets one entry after TCRdb re-called the multiplex PCR reads with MiXCR. The table includes about 200,000 distinct CDR3 sequences, approximately 20% detected once. The source material was peripheral blood mononuclear cells (PBMCs), sampled at new diagnosis, from a patient treated with antithyroid drugs. Every receptor here comes from a female donor with Graves disease.

This clonotype was seen repeatedly, ten times or more. J is TRBJ1-5 and V is TRBV2; tentative D call: TRBD1 (5 bases). The CDR3 has 13 residues. The germline V gene encodes CDR1 SNHLY and CDR2 FYNNEI. V was shortened by 6 bases and J by 6 bases, with 12 bases between the two germline ends. In nucleotides, the CDR3 is TGTGCCAGCAGGGGGACCACGGGTCAGCCCCAGCATTTT. Its translation: CASRGTTGQPQHF. The full variable domain, in which reference TRBV2 and TRBJ1-5 provide the parts outside the CDR3, is EPEVTQTPSHQVTQMGQEVILRCVPISNHLYFYWYRQILGQKVEFLVSFYNNEISEKSEIFDDQFSVERPDGSNFTLKIRSTKLEDSAMYFCASRGTTGQPQHFGDGTRLSIL.

This chain uses TRBV11-2 with TRBJ2-7, with TRBD2 identical over 12 bases. The V segment lost 0 bases and the J segment 6 bases; nucleotides outside the gene matches: 9. CDR1 and CDR2 from the germline V gene are SGHAT and FQNNGV. This CDR3 comprises 17 residues. The CDR3 here is CASSLDLAGGPWGEQYF. CDR3 bases: TGTGCCAGCAGCTTAGACCTAGCGGGAGGGCCCTGGGGCGAGCAGTACTTC.

This clonotype has a count of ten or more. This chain uses TRBV7-2 with TRBJ1-2; 8 positions match TRBD1. The junction had 8 bases not matched to a gene; V was cut back by 6 bases and J by 2 bases. CDR1 and CDR2 from the germline V gene are SGHTA and FQGNSA. The CDR3 length is 15 residues. Here the CDR3 DNA reads TGTGCCAGCAGTCCCCAGGCAGGGGGCAACTATGGCTACACCTTC. This translates into CASSPQAGGNYGYTF.

As concerns this clonotype: A much more abundant neighbour one base away suggests this may be a read error. V and J are TRBV2 and TRBJ2-1, with D possibly TRBD2 on 6 matching bases. Germline V CDR1 and CDR2: SNHLY, FYNNEI. This CDR3 has 14 residues. CDR3 DNA sequence: TGTACCAGCAATAGACTAGGACGGGGGAATGAGCAGTTCTTC. Its translation is CTSNRLGRGNEQFF.

The rearrangement uses TRBV18 and TRBJ2-4; 11 positions match TRBD1. Per germline, CDR1 KGHSH and CDR2 LQKENI. This CDR3 region has 15 residues. Trimming took 2 bases from V and 6 from J; bases not matched to a gene: 3. This chain's CDR3 is CASSPTGTGGNIQYF. In nucleotides, the CDR3 is TGTGCCAGCTCACCAACTGGGACAGGGGGAAACATTCAGTACTTC.

The chain links TRBV12-3 or TRBV12-4 to TRBJ1-4; the match to TRBD1 covers 7 bases. CDR3 length: 15 residues. J gave up 0 bases and V 5 bases, and 3 bases lay outside the gene matches. CDR3 residues: CASSPQGATNEKLFF. CDR3 nucleotides: TGTGCCAGCAGTCCCCAGGGGGCAACTAATGAAAAACTGTTTTTT.

This clonotype was seen at least ten times. This chain connects TRBV27 to TRBJ1-1, with 7 nucleotides matching TRBD1. The CDR3 is made up of 14 amino acids. V lost 4 bases, J lost 1 base, and 3 bases stayed unmatched. Germline CDR1 MNHEY, CDR2 SMNVEV (reference sequence). The CDR3 region is CASSWTGWNTEAFF. For the CDR3, the DNA is TGTGCCAGCAGTTGGACAGGTTGGAACACTGAAGCTTTCTTT.

The chain links TRBV19 to TRBJ1-5; 9 bases agree with TRBD1. CDR1 is LNHDA, CDR2 SQIVND, per germline (reference sequence). The CDR3 has 17 amino acids. Losses at the gene ends were 5 bases for V and 0 bases for J; bases not matched to a gene: 8. Here the CDR3 reads CASSPWTGEDSNQPQHF. In nucleotides, the CDR3 is TGTGCCAGTAGTCCCTGGACAGGGGAAGATAGCAATCAGCCCCAGCATTTT. The full variable domain, completed using reference TRBV19 and TRBJ1-5, is DGGITQSPKYLFRKEGQNVTLSCEQNLNHDAMYWYRQDPGQGLRLIYYSQIVNDFQKGDIAEGYSVSREKKESFPLTVTSAQKNPTAFYLCASSPWTGEDSNQPQHFGDGTRLSIL.

This clonotype was detected many times. The chain links TRBV12-3 or TRBV12-4 to TRBJ2-5; no reliable D call. V dropped 1 base and J dropped 1 base, with 4 bases sitting between them. This CDR3 is built from 13 residues. The CDR3 reads CASSLDSQETQYF. DNA for the CDR3: TGTGCCAGCAGTTTAGACAGCCAAGAGACCCAGTACTTC.

This clonotype was observed a few times. The chain couples TRBV4-2 to TRBJ1-3, with D unclear. The CDR3 is made up of 16 amino acids. Germline V gene lookup returns CDR1 LGHNA and CDR2 YNFKEQ. The ends were cut back, 0 bases at V and 1 base at J, with 10 bases in the middle. CDR3 loop: CASSQEIRVSGNTIYF. CDR3 bases: TGTGCCAGCAGCCAAGAAATACGGGTGTCTGGAAACACCATATATTTT.

This clonotype came up many times. This chain joins TRBV2 and TRBJ2-5; 8 bases are shared with TRBD1. The length of the CDR3 is 13 residues. The germline CDR1 and CDR2 sequences are SNHLY and FYNNEI. The V and J ends lost 11 bases and 3 bases, in that order; junction bases with no gene match: 8. In DNA form, the CDR3 reads TGTGCCGGTGGGGACAGGACTAAAGAGACCCAGTACTTC. It encodes CAGGDRTKETQYF.

This clonotype has ten or more counts. This sequence joins TRBV6-2 or TRBV6-3 and TRBJ1-1; 12 nucleotides agree with TRBD1. The CDR3 totals 18 residues. CDR1 MNHEY and CDR2 SVGEGT come from the germline V gene. V was clipped by 6 bases and J by 3 bases; unmatched bases: 14. The CDR3 spells CASSHLSGTGGMDTEAFF. CDR3 DNA: TGTGCCAGCAGCCACCTCTCCGGGACAGGGGGCATGGACACTGAAGCTTTCTTT.

This clonotype was seen repeatedly, ten times or more. V usage is TRBV15 and J usage is TRBJ2-3; 15 nucleotides agree with TRBD2. The CDR3 sequence is 17 residues long. Germline CDR1 LNHNV, CDR2 YYDKDF (reference sequence). J was trimmed by 3 bases and V by 4 bases; bases with no gene match: 5. The CDR3 bases are TGTGCCACCAGCAAAAGGACTAGCGGGAGGGCGACAGATACGCAGTATTTT. Translated, it gives CATSKRTSGRATDTQYF.

The CDR3 sequence: CASSRGRADTDTQYF. The CDR3, as DNA: TGCGCCAGCAGCCGGGGACGAGCCGACACAGATACGCAGTATTTT. The V call is TRBV4-3, the J call TRBJ2-3; D possibly matches TRBD1 or TRBD2 (5 bases each). This CDR3 contains 15 residues. Germline V gene lookup returns CDR1 LGHNA and CDR2 YSLEER. V was trimmed by 4 bases and J by 2 bases, leaving 13 bases between them.

In its sample, this clonotype was seen many times. The V call is TRBV12-3 or TRBV12-4, the J call TRBJ2-1; D gene ambiguous. V lost 6 bases, J lost 5 bases, and 17 bases lay in between. This CDR3 is 15 amino acids long. CDR3 sequence (DNA): TGTGCCAGCAGGAGGTTCTTCAGTGGGGACAATGAGCAGTTCTTC. The encoded protein is CASRRFFSGDNEQFF.